The next 12 T cell receptor beta chains were all read from a single sample in a study of T cell clonotyping in hematopoietic cell transplantation. Sequencing was performed with immunoSEQ multiplex PCR; in TCRdb, only in-frame clones are kept and a portion is missing. The sample includes around 17,000 clones, more than 75% of them seen just once. The sequencing used PBMCs, collected 100 days after allogeneic stem cell transplant. The receptors were sampled from a male patient in his sixties or seventies who had an allogeneic stem cell transplant from a related donor, so the T cells may come from the graft donor. Some clones in this sample may be carry-over from other donors' samples.

The chain recombines TRBV4-2 with TRBJ2-1, with D perhaps given as TRBD1 or TRBD2 (5 bases each). In germline, CDR1 is LGHNA, CDR2 YNFKEQ. Trimming left V 0 bases short and J 1 base short, with 16 bases between. The CDR3 loop spans 18 amino acids. The CDR3: CASSQDLRGPTSYNEQFF. As DNA, the CDR3 is TGTGCCAGCAGCCAAGATTTAAGGGGACCCACTTCCTACAATGAGCAGTTCTTC.

The J gene is TRBJ2-2, the V gene TRBV2; maybe TRBD1 (5 bases). The CDR3 covers 14 residues. CDR1 and CDR2 from the germline V gene are SNHLY and FYNNEI. The ends were cut back, 6 bases at V and 1 base at J, with 9 bases in the middle. The CDR3 spells CASRGARNTGELFF. The DNA for the CDR3 is TGTGCCAGCAGAGGGGCACGGAACACCGGGGAGCTGTTTTTT.

This chain uses TRBV25-1 with TRBJ1-1, with D possibly matching TRBD1 (5 bases). V shed 6 bases and J shed 6 bases, with 14 bases lying between them. The CDR3 sequence is 13 residues long. CDR1 is MGHDK, CDR2 SYGVNS, per germline. The CDR3 coding sequence is TGTGCCAGCAGGAATCCAGGACACCCTGAAGCTTTCTTT. This gives the protein CASRNPGHPEAFF.

The rearrangement uses TRBV5-1 and TRBJ2-3; 13 nucleotides line up with TRBD2. V gave up 6 bases and J gave up 4 bases; unmatched junction bases: 5. Germline CDR1 and CDR2: SGHRS and YFSETQ. There are 15 residues in the CDR3. This CDR3 reads CASMGLAGFPDTQYF. For the CDR3, the DNA is TGCGCCAGCATGGGACTAGCGGGGTTCCCAGATACGCAGTATTTT.

The rearrangement joins TRBV11-3 to TRBJ2-5; no clear D gene. The CDR3 has 12 amino acids. V lost 5 bases, J lost 4 bases, and 8 bases lay in between. Looked up from germline, CDR1 is SGHNT and CDR2 is YENEEA. The CDR3 bases are TGTGCCAGCAGCCCTCTCCCAGAGACCCAGTACTTC. It yields the protein CASSPLPETQYF.

This rearrangement joins TRBV7-9 to TRBJ1-2; 7 bases are shared with TRBD1. The V gene end was trimmed by 5 bases and the J gene end by 5 bases; junction bases not matched to a gene: 17. The germline V gene has CDR1 SEHNR and CDR2 FQNEAQ (reference sequence). The CDR3 sequence is 17 residues long. The CDR3 DNA reads as TGTGCCAGCAGCCCTTTAAGGGGGCTGCTCGTTCATTATGGCTACACCTTC. It yields the protein CASSPLRGLLVHYGYTF.

The chain employs TRBV7-9 and TRBJ1-1; TRBD1 matches 7 bases. V was pared by 4 bases and J by 5 bases, with 10 bases of the junction left unmatched. The germline V gene encodes CDR1 SEHNR and CDR2 FQNEAQ (reference sequence). This CDR3 has 15 amino acids. CDR3 region: CASSWVGDSGTEAFF. DNA for the CDR3: TGTGCCAGCAGCTGGGTCGGGGACAGTGGGACTGAAGCTTTCTTT.

This chain connects TRBV6-6 to TRBJ2-1; D possibly corresponds to TRBD2 (5 bases). The V and J ends lost 5 bases and 6 bases respectively, with 14 bases between them. The length of the CDR3 is 14 residues. Germline values: CDR1 MNHNY, CDR2 SVGAGI (reference sequence). In DNA form, the CDR3 reads TGTGCCAGCAGTCACGGGTCAGAGGGCAATGAGCAGTTCTTC. Protein: CASSHGSEGNEQFF.

The chain joins TRBV7-3 to TRBJ2-1, with D unresolved. The CDR3 has 16 residues. Trimming removed 1 base at V and 0 bases at J, with 10 bases between. The germline CDR1 and CDR2 sequences are SGHTA and FQGTGA. The CDR3 spells CASSLRPGSSYNEQFF. In DNA form, the CDR3 reads TGTGCCAGCAGCTTAAGGCCAGGAAGCTCCTACAATGAGCAGTTCTTC.

This clone turned up a few times. The rearrangement uses TRBV6-4 and TRBJ2-3; 7 positions agree with TRBD2. The ends lost 2 bases at V and 2 bases at J; junction bases unmatched: 1. This CDR3 spans 14 amino acids. From germline, CDR1 is MRHNA and CDR2 SNTAGT. The CDR3 DNA reads TGTGCCAGCAGTGACGGGGGGGACACAGATACGCAGTATTTT. Translated: CASSDGGDTDTQYF.

The chain couples TRBV15 to TRBJ2-7, with no clear D. Germline-derived CDR1 and CDR2 are LNHNV and YYDKDF (reference sequence). With 1 base removed from V and 2 bases from J, the gap between germline ends came to 9 bases. The CDR3 is 14 residues long. The CDR3 reads CATSRGNRAYEQYF. CDR3 bases: TGTGCCACCAGCAGAGGTAACCGAGCCTACGAGCAGTACTTC.

V and J are TRBV14 and TRBJ1-2; 7 bases agree with TRBD1. Germline V lookup: CDR1 SGHDN, CDR2 FVKESK. The CDR3 has 16 amino acids. Trimming cost V 0 bases and J 6 bases; bases outside gene matches: 10. In DNA, the CDR3 is TGTGCCAGCAGCCAAGATTTAGGGGGCGACTTTGATGGCTACACCTTC. Protein product: CASSQDLGGDFDGYTF.